Listed here are 25 T cell receptor beta chains from one sample, sequenced in a study of T cells after yellow fever vaccination. TCRdb re-called the 5' RACE reads through MiXCR, storing one row per CDR3 protein. The sample consists of 200,000 to 300,000 distinct CDR3 sequences, about an eighth of them appearing once. The sequencing used CD4+ T cells sorted from PBMCs, collected 45 days after the yellow fever booster vaccination. The receptors come from a young man who received the YFV17D yellow fever vaccine.

This clonotype appeared many times. The CDR3, as DNA: TGTGCCAGCAGTTACTCTGGGGCCAACGTCCTGACTTTC. It is translated as CASSYSGANVLTF. This sequence joins TRBV6-2 or TRBV6-3 and TRBJ2-6; D unresolved. This CDR3 is built from 13 residues. Germline CDR1 and CDR2: MNHEY and SVGEGT. V was pared by 0 bases and J by 3 bases, with 0 bases between.

In DNA form, the CDR3 reads TGTGCCAGCAGTTACCAAGGCAAAGGTTCACCCCTCCACTTT. Its translation is CASSYQGKGSPLHF. This sequence joins TRBV6-5 and TRBJ1-6; the D is unclear. Between the trimmed V and J ends, which lost 2 bases and 9 bases, there was a span of 11 bases. The CDR3 has 14 amino acids. The germline V gene encodes CDR1 MNHEY and CDR2 SVGAGI.

This chain connects TRBV7-9 to TRBJ2-1; D not resolved. CDR1 SEHNR and CDR2 FQNEAQ come from the germline V gene (reference sequence). Trimming stripped 7 bases from V and 5 bases from J, with 9 bases between. CDR3 length: 12 amino acids. CDR3 in amino acids: CASTRDHNEQFF. CDR3 coding DNA: TGTGCCAGCACTCGCGACCACAATGAGCAGTTCTTC.

The DNA for the CDR3 is TGTGCCATCAGTCAAGCGGGAGGTGGTGAGCAGTTCTTC. It codes for CAISQAGGGEQFF. The chain links TRBV10-3 to TRBJ2-1, with 9 bases aligning to TRBD2. Germline trimming cut 5 bases from V and 9 bases from J; bases unmatched to any gene: 5. The CDR3 is 13 residues long. CDR1 is ENHRY and CDR2 is SYGVKD in the germline V gene.

This clonotype was seen more than once but under ten times. The chain employs TRBV2 and TRBJ2-5; a possible D gene is TRBD1 (5 bases). Trimming left V 7 bases short and J 2 bases short, with 14 bases between. This CDR3 region has 14 residues. Germline V CDR1 and CDR2: SNHLY, FYNNEI. The CDR3, as DNA: TGTGCCAGCATTTTTCGACAGAAGCAAGAGACCCAGTACTTC. It encodes CASIFRQKQETQYF. Looking up the rest from reference TRBV2 and TRBJ2-5 gives the full variable domain: EPEVTQTPSHQVTQMGQEVILRCVPISNHLYFYWYRQILGQKVEFLVSFYNNEISEKSEIFDDQFSVERPDGSNFTLKIRSTKLEDSAMYFCASIFRQKQETQYFGPGTRLLVL.

The rearrangement joins TRBV6-6 to TRBJ2-7; D is ambiguous. Trimming removed 2 bases at V and 0 bases at J, with 5 bases between. CDR1 is MNHNY, CDR2 SVGAGI, per germline (reference sequence). This CDR3 comprises 13 residues. The CDR3 spells CASSYPASYEQYF. As DNA, the CDR3 is TGTGCCAGCAGTTACCCAGCCTCCTACGAGCAGTACTTC.

In this sample, this clonotype turned up a few times. The rearrangement joins TRBV6-2 or TRBV6-3 to TRBJ2-1; 7 nucleotides line up with TRBD1. J gave up 9 bases and V 7 bases, and 6 bases lay outside the gene matches. Germline lookup yields CDR1 MNHEY and CDR2 SVGEGT. This CDR3 contains 12 residues. The CDR3 here is CASKRQGPEQFF. DNA for the CDR3: TGTGCCAGCAAGCGACAGGGCCCTGAGCAGTTCTTC.

This clonotype came up a few times. The rearrangement links TRBV7-9 to TRBJ1-1; D remains unclear. This CDR3 has 15 amino acids. Between the trimmed V and J ends, which lost 6 bases and 5 bases, there was a span of 19 bases. Looked up from germline, CDR1 is SEHNR and CDR2 is FQNEAQ (reference sequence). The CDR3 sequence is CASSPLGFPATEAFF. Here the CDR3 DNA reads TGTGCCAGCAGTCCTCTCGGATTCCCTGCAACTGAAGCTTTCTTT.

V and J are TRBV28 and TRBJ2-1; TRBD2 matches 9 bases. J lost 6 bases, V lost 3 bases, and 6 bases had no gene match. Germline V gene lookup returns CDR1 MDHEN and CDR2 SYDVKM. The CDR3 length is 15 residues. The CDR3 spells CASSFARGRANEQFF. The DNA for the CDR3 is TGTGCCAGCAGTTTTGCGCGCGGGAGGGCCAATGAGCAGTTCTTC.

V and J are TRBV6-2 or TRBV6-3 and TRBJ2-1; 7 nucleotides agree with TRBD2. Germline V gene lookup returns CDR1 MNHEY and CDR2 SVGEGT. This CDR3 has 13 residues. J gave up 5 bases and V 6 bases, and 4 bases lay outside the gene matches. CDR3 protein: CASRAGRNNEQFF. The CDR3 bases are TGTGCCAGCAGAGCCGGGAGGAACAATGAGCAGTTCTTC.

A few counts support this clonotype. This rearrangement joins TRBV2 to TRBJ1-5, with 9 bases identical to TRBD1. J was trimmed by 5 bases and V by 6 bases; bases with no gene match: 2. The CDR3 runs to 13 residues. CDR1 SNHLY and CDR2 FYNNEI come from the germline V gene. As DNA, the CDR3 is TGTGCCAGCAGCCGGGACAGGGATCAGCCCCAGCATTTT. This sequence encodes CASSRDRDQPQHF.

The chain employs TRBV5-4 and TRBJ2-7, with unresolved D. This CDR3 region has 13 residues. V lost 2 bases and J lost 3, with 9 bases in between. Germline values: CDR1 SGHNT, CDR2 YYREEE (reference sequence). The CDR3 sequence: CASSFAGVYEQYF. Written as DNA, the CDR3 is TGTGCCAGCAGCTTTGCAGGCGTCTACGAGCAGTACTTC.

The chain combines TRBV28 with TRBJ1-1; no firm D call. The CDR3 is 13 residues long. V lost 6 bases, J lost 3 bases, and 11 bases lay in between. The germline CDR1 and CDR2 sequences are MDHEN and SYDVKM. This CDR3 is CASSRWDDTEAFF. The DNA of the CDR3 is TGTGCCAGCAGCCGGTGGGATGACACTGAAGCTTTCTTT.

The gene calls are TRBV20-1 and TRBJ2-7; no clear D gene. Germline assignment: CDR1 DFQATT and CDR2 SNEGSKA (reference sequence). V lost 6 bases to trimming and J lost 7 bases, with 16 bases between them. The CDR3 length is 12 residues. The CDR3 DNA reads TGCAGTGCGAACCTTCGGTTGGGGGAGCAGTACTTC. Its protein is CSANLRLGEQYF.

V usage is TRBV10-3 and J usage is TRBJ1-2; D uncertain. Germline V gene lookup returns CDR1 ENHRY and CDR2 SYGVKD. The germline V and J ends were trimmed by 6 bases and 4 bases, with 12 bases remaining between them. There are 13 residues in the CDR3. The DNA of the CDR3 is TGTGCCATCAGCCCCCGGCTGCTCTATGGCTACACCTTC. It translates to CAISPRLLYGYTF.

The rearrangement joins TRBV3-1 to TRBJ1-5, with D maybe TRBD1 (5 bases). Germline-derived CDR1 and CDR2 are LGHDT and YNNKEL (reference sequence). The CDR3 length is 15 residues. Trimming left V 4 bases short and J 2 bases short, with 12 bases between. The CDR3 DNA reads as TGTGCCAGCAGCCTGACCTGGGGGGGCAATCAGCCCCAGCATTTT. Protein product: CASSLTWGGNQPQHF.

CDR3 region: CASSPGLAGEQYF. The CDR3 nucleotides read TGTGCCAGCTCACCAGGACTAGCGGGGGAGCAGTACTTC. J is TRBJ2-7 and V is TRBV18, with 12 nucleotides matching TRBD2. The CDR3 sequence is 13 residues long. In germline, CDR1 is KGHSH, CDR2 LQKENI. The V gene end was trimmed by 2 bases and the J gene end by 7 bases; junction bases not matched to a gene: 0.

Details on this clonotype: A junction end diverges from the germline sequence, so it may reflect a read error. The V gene is TRBV29-1, the J gene TRBJ2-2; TRBD2 is a possible D gene (5 bases). This CDR3 is built from 14 residues. Germline V gene data show CDR1 as SQVTM and CDR2 as ANQGSEA. The CDR3 here is CSVVEGSGTGEMFF. DNA of the CDR3: TGCAGCGTTGTGGAAGGATCAGGCACCGGGGAGATGTTTTTT.

The J gene is TRBJ2-7, the V gene TRBV29-1; no clear D. Germline lookup yields CDR1 SQVTM and CDR2 ANQGSEA. V gave up 4 bases and J gave up 0 bases, with 13 bases separating them. This CDR3 has 14 residues. The CDR3 DNA is TGCAGCGTTGCAGAATCCCTTAACTCCTACGAGCAGTACTTC. Translating it yields CSVAESLNSYEQYF.

The chain couples TRBV5-1 to TRBJ1-1, with D maybe TRBD1 (5 bases). V lost 7 bases and J 6 bases, leaving 16 bases between the germline ends. The CDR3 sequence is 13 residues long. Germline V gene lookup returns CDR1 SGHRS and CDR2 YFSETQ. The chain's CDR3 is CASSQSGGSEAFF. The CDR3, as DNA: TGCGCCAGCTCCCAGTCCGGGGGTTCTGAAGCTTTCTTT.

This clonotype showed up just a few times. V is TRBV5-6 and J is TRBJ2-7, with D possibly TRBD1 on 6 matching bases. The length of the CDR3 is 14 residues. Trimming pared 2 bases from V and 1 base from J, leaving 10 bases between. Germline V gene sequence: CDR1 SGHDT, CDR2 YYEEEE. CDR3 nucleotide sequence: TGTGCCAGCAGCTTACTGGACAGTTCCTACGAGCAGTACTTC. The encoded protein is CASSLLDSSYEQYF.

This clonotype has a handful of counts. The chain couples TRBV12-3 or TRBV12-4 to TRBJ2-3; D is uncertain. The V end was cut by 3 bases, the J end by 2 bases, with 6 bases between. The CDR3 sequence is 13 residues long. CDR3 DNA sequence: TGTGCCAGCAGTTTGTGGGCCACAGATACGCAGTATTTT. Translation gives CASSLWATDTQYF.

This clonotype occurred a few times. V is TRBV15 and J is TRBJ2-2; D is unclear. Trimming shortened V by 1 base and J by 3 bases, and 3 bases separated the two germline ends. CDR3 size: 13 residues. In germline, CDR1 is LNHNV, CDR2 YYDKDF (reference sequence). The CDR3 loop reads CATSRAHTGELFF. The CDR3 DNA is TGTGCCACCAGCAGAGCCCACACCGGGGAGCTGTTTTTT.

In its sample, this clonotype was seen a few times. The CDR3 nucleotides are TGTGCCAGCAGTTACTCGAAGGGACAGGGACCCCCGAGCTCCTACGAGCAGTACTTC. It translates to CASSYSKGQGPPSSYEQYF. This chain uses TRBV6-5 with TRBJ2-7, with 9 bases fitting TRBD1. CDR3 length equals 19 residues. CDR1 and CDR2 (germline): MNHEY, SVGAGI. With 0 bases clipped from V and 0 bases from J, the junction kept 12 bases outside the gene matches.

This clonotype has more than one count but fewer than ten. V usage is TRBV29-1 and J usage is TRBJ2-7; weak D call: TRBD2 (6 bases). V lost 4 bases and J lost 3, with 13 bases in between. This CDR3 is 13 amino acids long. Germline loops: CDR1 SQVTM, CDR2 ANQGSEA. The CDR3 sequence: CSVAGAKVYEQYF. DNA for the CDR3: TGCAGCGTTGCGGGAGCGAAGGTCTACGAGCAGTACTTC.